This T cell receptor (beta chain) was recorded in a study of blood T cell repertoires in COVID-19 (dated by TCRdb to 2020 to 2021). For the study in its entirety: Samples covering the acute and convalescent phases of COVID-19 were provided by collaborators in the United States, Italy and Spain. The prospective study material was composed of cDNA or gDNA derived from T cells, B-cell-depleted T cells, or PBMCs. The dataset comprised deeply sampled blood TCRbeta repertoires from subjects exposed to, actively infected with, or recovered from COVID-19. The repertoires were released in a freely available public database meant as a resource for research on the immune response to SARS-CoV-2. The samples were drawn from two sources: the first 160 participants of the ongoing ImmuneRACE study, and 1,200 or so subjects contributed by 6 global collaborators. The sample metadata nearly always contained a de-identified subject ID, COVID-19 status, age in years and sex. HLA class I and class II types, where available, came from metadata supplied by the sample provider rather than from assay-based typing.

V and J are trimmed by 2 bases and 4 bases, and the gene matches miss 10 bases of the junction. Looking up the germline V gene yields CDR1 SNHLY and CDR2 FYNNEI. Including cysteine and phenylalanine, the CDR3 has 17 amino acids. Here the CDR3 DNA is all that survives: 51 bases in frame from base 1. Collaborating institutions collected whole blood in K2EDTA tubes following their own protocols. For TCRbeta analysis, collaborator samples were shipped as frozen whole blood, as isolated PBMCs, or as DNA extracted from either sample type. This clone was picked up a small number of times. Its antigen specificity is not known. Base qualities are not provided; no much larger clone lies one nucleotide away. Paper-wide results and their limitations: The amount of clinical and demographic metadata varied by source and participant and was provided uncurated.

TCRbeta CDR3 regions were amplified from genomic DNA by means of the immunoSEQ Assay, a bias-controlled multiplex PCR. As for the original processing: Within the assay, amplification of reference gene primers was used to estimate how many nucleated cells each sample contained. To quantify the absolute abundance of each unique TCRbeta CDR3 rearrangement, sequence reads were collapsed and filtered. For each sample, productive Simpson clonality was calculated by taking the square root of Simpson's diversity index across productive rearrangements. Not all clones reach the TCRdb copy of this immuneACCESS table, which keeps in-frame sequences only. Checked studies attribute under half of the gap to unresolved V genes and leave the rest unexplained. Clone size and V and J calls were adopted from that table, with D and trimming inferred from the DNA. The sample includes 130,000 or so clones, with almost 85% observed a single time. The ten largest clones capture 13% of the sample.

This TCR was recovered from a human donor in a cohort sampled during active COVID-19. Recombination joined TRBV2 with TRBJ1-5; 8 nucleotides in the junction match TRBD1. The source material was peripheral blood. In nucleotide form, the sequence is TGTGCCAGCAGTGAAACATCAGGGGGCACGAGAAATCAGCCCCAGCATTTT. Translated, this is CASSETSGGTRNQPQHF.